This TCR beta chain emerged from a study of T cells after yellow fever vaccination (dated by TCRdb to about 2019). At the level of the whole study: The SMART-Seq v4 Ultra Low Input RNA kit was used to prepare libraries from fractions with low cell numbers. Bulk TCR alpha and beta repertoires were sequenced longitudinally to track T-cell clones before and after primary and booster YFV17D yellow fever vaccination. Two healthy male donors, one aged 18 to 30 and one aged 30 to 39 years, made up the cohort. Bulk PBMC replicates and cell subsets were isolated from blood drawn at multiple timepoints before and after both primary and secondary immunization.

CDR1 and CDR2, looked up from the germline V gene, are SGHRS and YFSETQ. Trimming accounts for 6 bases at V and 4 bases at J, while the number of junction bases matched to no gene is 12. The CDR3 goes from the cysteine to the phenylalanine over 16 residues. The CDR3 DNA has 48 bases and is translated from base 1. This clonotype came up a few times. It lacks a known antigen. No per-base quality is available; no much larger clone lies one base away. TCR cDNA was synthesized by 5'RACE template switching, through which a universal primer site and unique molecular identifiers were introduced. Priming for cDNA synthesis came from both the TCR alpha and TCR beta constant segments. Two PCR steps were used to amplify libraries, with sample barcodes and sequencing adapters being added in the second step. Libraries were sequenced on Illumina HiSeq 2500 (2x100 bp) or NovaSeq (2x150 bp). Concerning the study's data processing: Reads were demultiplexed and collapsed into UMI consensus sequences with MIGEC, and V(D)J alignment was performed with MiXCR. Clonotypes responding to the vaccine were identified with edgeR on replicate PBMC samples, with the criteria of FDR below 0.01 and a log2 fold change above 5 up to day 15. CD4 or CD8 identity was assigned to each bulk clonotype according to whether the clonotype was present at higher abundance in the sequenced CD4 repertoire or the sequenced CD8 repertoire. TCRdb trimmed the raw reads at Q25, called clones with MiXCR and kept productive beta chains. Rows are unified per CDR3 protein, each entry keeping the most common DNA and genes. The V and J calls and clone size come from TCRdb's table, not from the authors' own analysis. The sample table records around 610,000 distinct CDR3 sequences; about 13% of these occur just once. Roughly 13% of the sample is in the top ten clones.

What the treatment or condition label conveys for this sample: live attenuated yellow fever vaccine strain. At each blood-draw timepoint, two biological replicates of bulk PBMCs were collected. A standard Ficoll-Paque protocol was used to isolate PBMCs from peripheral blood. TriZol was used to extract RNA from bulk PBMCs, CD4 and CD8 fractions, and dextramer-positive and dextramer-negative fractions. The paper as a whole reports these results and caveats: Computational filtering was needed because FACS-sorted repertoires could contain abundant contaminating clonotypes from the bulk population. A small share of clonotypes occurred in both CD4 and CD8 compartments, likely arising from convergent recombination. Most clones expanded after primary vaccination (roughly 96% of CD4 and approximately 86% of CD8) were re-detected after the booster, suggesting that broad memory maintenance occurred. Because only two donors were included in the study, the extent to which the findings can be generalized is limited. Compared with the primary T-cell response, the secondary T-cell response was faster but weaker, reaching its peak on day 5 rather than on day 15.

Sequencing was performed on PBMCs, taken on the day of the yellow fever booster vaccination. The V and J genes are TRBV5-1 and TRBJ2-1, and TRBD1 matches 8 of the central bases. This clonotype was sampled from a man aged 30-40 years who received the YFV17D yellow fever vaccine. For the CDR3, the sequence is CASNLAGGDLYNEQFF. The DNA sequence is as follows: TGCGCCAGCAACCTGGCAGGGGGCGACCTTTACAATGAGCAGTTCTTC.